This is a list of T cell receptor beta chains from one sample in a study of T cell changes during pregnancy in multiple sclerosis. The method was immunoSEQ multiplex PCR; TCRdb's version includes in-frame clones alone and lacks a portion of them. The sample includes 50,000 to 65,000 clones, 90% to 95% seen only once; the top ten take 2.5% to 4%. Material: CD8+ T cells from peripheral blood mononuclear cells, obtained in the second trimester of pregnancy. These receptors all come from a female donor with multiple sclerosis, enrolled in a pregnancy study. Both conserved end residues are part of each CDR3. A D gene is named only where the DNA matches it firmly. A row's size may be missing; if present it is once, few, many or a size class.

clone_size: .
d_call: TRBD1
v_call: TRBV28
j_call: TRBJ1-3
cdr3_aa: CASSFPAGTGASGNTIYF
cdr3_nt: TGTGCCAGCAGTTTCCCCGCCGGGACAGGAGCCTCTGGAAACACCATATATTTT

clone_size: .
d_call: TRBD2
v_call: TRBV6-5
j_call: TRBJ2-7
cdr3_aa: CASSWGGSSYEQYF
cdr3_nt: TGTGCCAGCAGCTGGGGGGGGAGCTCCTACGAGCAGTACTTC

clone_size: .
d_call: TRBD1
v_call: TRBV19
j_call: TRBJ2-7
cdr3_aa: CASSIGRPGQGAKWNYEQYF
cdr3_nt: TGTGCCAGTAGTATAGGTCGCCCGGGACAGGGGGCAAAGTGGAACTACGAGCAGTACTTC

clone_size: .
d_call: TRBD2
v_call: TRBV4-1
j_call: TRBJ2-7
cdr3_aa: CASSQEGLAGTSYEQYF
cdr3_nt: TGCGCCAGCAGCCAAGAGGGACTAGCGGGGACTTCCTACGAGCAGTACTTC

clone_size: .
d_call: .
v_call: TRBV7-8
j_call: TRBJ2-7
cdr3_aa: CASSLTSSFYEQYF
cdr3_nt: TGTGCCAGCAGCTTAACCAGTTCTTTCTACGAGCAGTACTTC

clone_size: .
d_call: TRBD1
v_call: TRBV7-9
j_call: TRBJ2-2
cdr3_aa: CASSLSEGQGAGELFF
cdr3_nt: TGTGCCAGCAGCTTATCAGAGGGACAGGGAGCCGGGGAGCTGTTTTTT

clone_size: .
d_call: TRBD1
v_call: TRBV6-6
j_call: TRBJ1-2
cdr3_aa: CANSSKTGNYGYTF
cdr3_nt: TGTGCCAACTCATCCAAGACAGGGAACTATGGCTACACCTTC

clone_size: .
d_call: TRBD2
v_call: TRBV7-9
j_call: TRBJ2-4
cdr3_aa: CASSLALAGGPYGIQYF
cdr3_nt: TGTGCCAGCAGCTTAGCTCTAGCGGGAGGGCCGTATGGCATTCAGTACTTC

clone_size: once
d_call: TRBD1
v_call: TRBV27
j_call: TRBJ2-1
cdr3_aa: CASSLRDSSYNEQFF
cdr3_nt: TGTGCCAGCAGTTTACGGGACAGCTCCTACAATGAGCAGTTCTTC

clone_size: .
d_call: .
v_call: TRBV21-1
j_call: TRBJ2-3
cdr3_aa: CASSPTCGGADTDTQYF
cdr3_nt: TGTGCCAGCAGCCCCACCTGCGGGGGGGCGGATACAGATACGCAGTATTTT

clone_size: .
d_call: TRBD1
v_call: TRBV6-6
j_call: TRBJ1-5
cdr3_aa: CASRGQGWSNQPQHF
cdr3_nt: TGTGCCAGCAGGGGACAGGGATGGAGCAATCAGCCCCAGCATTTT

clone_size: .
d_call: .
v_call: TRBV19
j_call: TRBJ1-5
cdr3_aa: CASSIFIQGTQPQHF
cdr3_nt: TGTGCCAGTAGTATTTTTATCCAGGGCACCCAGCCCCAGCATTTT

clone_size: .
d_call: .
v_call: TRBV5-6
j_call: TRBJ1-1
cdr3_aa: CASSGGVMNTEAFF
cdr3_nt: TGTGCCAGCAGCGGAGGGGTTATGAACACTGAAGCTTTCTTT

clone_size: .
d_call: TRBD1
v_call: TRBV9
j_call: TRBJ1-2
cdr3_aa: CASSVAGTGRDGYTF
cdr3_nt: TGTGCCAGCAGCGTAGCAGGGACAGGGAGAGATGGCTACACCTTC

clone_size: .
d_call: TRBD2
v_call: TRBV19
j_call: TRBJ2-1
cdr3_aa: CASSAGLATYSYNEQFF
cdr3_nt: TGTGCCAGTAGTGCTGGACTAGCGACATACTCCTACAATGAGCAGTTCTTC

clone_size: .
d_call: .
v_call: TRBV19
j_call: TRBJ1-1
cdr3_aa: CASSIVLNTEAFF
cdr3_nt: TGTGCCAGTAGCATTGTTTTGAACACTGAAGCTTTCTTT

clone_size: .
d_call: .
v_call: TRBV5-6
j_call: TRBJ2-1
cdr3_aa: CASSYSGLREQFF
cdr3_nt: TGTGCCAGCAGCTATAGCGGTCTACGTGAGCAGTTCTTC

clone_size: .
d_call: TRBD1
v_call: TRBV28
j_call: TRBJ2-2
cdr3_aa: CASSFRGTGRTGELFF
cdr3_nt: TGTGCCAGCAGTTTCCGGGGGACAGGGCGGACCGGGGAGCTGTTTTTT

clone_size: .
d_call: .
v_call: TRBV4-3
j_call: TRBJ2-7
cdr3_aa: CASSQDHGSFSYEQYF
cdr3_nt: TGCGCCAGCAGCCAAGATCACGGGAGCTTCTCCTACGAGCAGTACTTC

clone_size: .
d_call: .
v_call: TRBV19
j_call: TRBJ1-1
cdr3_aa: CASSMDSRGTEAFF
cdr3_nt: TGTGCCAGTAGTATGGACAGTCGGGGCACTGAAGCTTTCTTT

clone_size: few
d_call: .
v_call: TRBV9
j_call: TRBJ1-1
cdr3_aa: CASSVGDLPTEAFF
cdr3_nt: TGTGCCAGCAGCGTCGGGGATCTCCCCACTGAAGCTTTCTTT

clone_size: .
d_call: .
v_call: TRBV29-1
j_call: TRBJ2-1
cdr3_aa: CSVEGRETYNEQFF
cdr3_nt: TGCAGCGTTGAGGGCCGGGAGACCTACAATGAGCAGTTCTTC

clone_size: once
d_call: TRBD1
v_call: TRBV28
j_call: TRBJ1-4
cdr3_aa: CASTGTGIFNEKLFF
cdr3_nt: TGTGCCAGCACTGGGACAGGGATATTTAATGAAAAACTGTTTTTT

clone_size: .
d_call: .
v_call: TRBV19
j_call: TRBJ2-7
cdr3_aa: CASSISGTLTYEQYF
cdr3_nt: TGTGCCAGTAGTATATCCGGGACACTCACCTACGAGCAGTACTTC

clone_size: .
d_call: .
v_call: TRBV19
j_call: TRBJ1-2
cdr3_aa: CASSHRLGYGYTF
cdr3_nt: TGTGCCAGTAGTCACAGGCTCGGCTATGGCTACACCTTC

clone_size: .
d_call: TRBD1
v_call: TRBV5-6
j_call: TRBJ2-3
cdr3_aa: CASSFRGRTDTQYF
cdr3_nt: TGTGCCAGCAGCTTCAGGGGGCGCACAGATACGCAGTATTTT

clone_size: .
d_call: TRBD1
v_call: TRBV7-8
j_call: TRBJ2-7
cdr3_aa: CASSPLLGTDFTYEQYF
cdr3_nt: TGTGCCAGCAGCCCCCTGTTGGGGACAGACTTTACCTACGAGCAGTACTTC

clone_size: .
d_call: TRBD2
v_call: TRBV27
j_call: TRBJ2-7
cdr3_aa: CASSLSGGYEQYF
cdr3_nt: TGTGCCAGCAGTTTATCCGGGGGGTACGAGCAGTACTTC

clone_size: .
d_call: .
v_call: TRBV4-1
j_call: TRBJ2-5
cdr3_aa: CASSQESWTIQETQYF
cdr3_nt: TGCGCCAGCAGCCAAGAATCTTGGACTATTCAAGAGACCCAGTACTTC

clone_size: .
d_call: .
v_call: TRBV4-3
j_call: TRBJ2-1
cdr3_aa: CASSQDRGHYNEQFF
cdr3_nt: TGCGCCAGCAGCCAAGATCGCGGACACTACAATGAGCAGTTCTTC

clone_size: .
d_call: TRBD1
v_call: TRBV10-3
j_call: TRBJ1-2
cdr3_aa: CAISDAGQDSIYGYTF
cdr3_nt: TGTGCCATCAGTGACGCCGGACAGGACTCAATCTATGGCTACACCTTC

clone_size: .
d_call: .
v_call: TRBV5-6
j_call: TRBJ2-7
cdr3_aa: CASSFGTPGYEQYF
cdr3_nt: TGTGCCAGCAGCTTCGGGACTCCGGGCTACGAGCAGTACTTC

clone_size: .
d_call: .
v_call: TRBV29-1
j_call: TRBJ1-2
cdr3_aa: CSVVGQAPPYGYTF
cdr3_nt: TGCAGCGTTGTTGGTCAGGCCCCCCCCTATGGCTACACCTTC

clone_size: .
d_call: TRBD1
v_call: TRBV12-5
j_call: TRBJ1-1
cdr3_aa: CASGLGQGMSTEAFF
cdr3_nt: TGTGCTAGTGGTTTGGGACAGGGGATGAGCACTGAAGCTTTCTTT

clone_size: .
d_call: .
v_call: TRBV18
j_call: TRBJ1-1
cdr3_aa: CASSPFPENTEAFF
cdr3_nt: TGTGCCAGCTCACCTTTTCCAGAGAACACTGAAGCTTTCTTT

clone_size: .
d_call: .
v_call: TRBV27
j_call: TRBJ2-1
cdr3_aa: CASSLLGANNEQFF
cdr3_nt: TGTGCCAGCAGTTTACTGGGAGCGAACAATGAGCAGTTCTTC

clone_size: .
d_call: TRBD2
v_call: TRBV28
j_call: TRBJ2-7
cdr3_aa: CASSLQAGKYYEQYF
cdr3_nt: TGTGCCAGCAGTCTTCAAGCGGGGAAGTACTACGAGCAGTACTTC

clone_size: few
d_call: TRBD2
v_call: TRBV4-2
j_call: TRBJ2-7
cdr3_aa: CASSQEREGSYEQYF
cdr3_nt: TGTGCCAGCAGCCAGGAGCGGGAGGGGTCCTACGAGCAGTACTTC

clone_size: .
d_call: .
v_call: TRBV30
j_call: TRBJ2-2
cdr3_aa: CACLQENTGELFF
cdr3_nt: TGTGCCTGTCTACAGGAAAACACCGGGGAGCTGTTTTTT

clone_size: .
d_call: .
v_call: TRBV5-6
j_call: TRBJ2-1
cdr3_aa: CASSPGFGGGDEQFF
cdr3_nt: TGTGCCAGCAGCCCAGGGTTCGGAGGAGGGGATGAGCAGTTCTTC

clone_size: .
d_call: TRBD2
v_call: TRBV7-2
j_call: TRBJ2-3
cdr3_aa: CASSWPLTGGIGDTQYF
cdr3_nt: TGTGCCAGCAGCTGGCCCTTAACGGGAGGAATCGGAGATACGCAGTATTTT

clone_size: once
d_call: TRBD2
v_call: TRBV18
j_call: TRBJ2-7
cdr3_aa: CASSPSTGGNEQYF
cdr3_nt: TGTGCCAGCTCACCAAGCACGGGGGGGAACGAGCAGTACTTC

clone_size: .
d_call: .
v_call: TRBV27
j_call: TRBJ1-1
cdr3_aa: CASSTVGTEAFF
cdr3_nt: TGTGCCAGCAGTACAGTCGGCACTGAAGCTTTCTTT

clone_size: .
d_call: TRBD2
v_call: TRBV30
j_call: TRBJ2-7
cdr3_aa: CAWNEGTTYEQYF
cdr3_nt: TGTGCCTGGAACGAGGGGACTACCTACGAGCAGTACTTC

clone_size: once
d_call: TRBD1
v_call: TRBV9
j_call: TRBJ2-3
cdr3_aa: CASNEGQGIDTQYF
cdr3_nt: TGTGCCAGCAATGAGGGACAGGGGATAGATACGCAGTATTTT

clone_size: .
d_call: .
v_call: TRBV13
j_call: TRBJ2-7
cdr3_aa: CASSSTGQPSYEQYF
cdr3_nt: TGTGCCAGCAGCTCGACAGGCCAACCTTCCTACGAGCAGTACTTC

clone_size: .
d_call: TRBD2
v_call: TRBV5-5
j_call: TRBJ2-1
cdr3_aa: CASSSGLAGPYNEQFF
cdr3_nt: TGTGCCAGCAGCTCCGGACTAGCGGGCCCCTACAATGAGCAGTTCTTC

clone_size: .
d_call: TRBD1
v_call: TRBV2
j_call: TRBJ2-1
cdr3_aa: CASPGGAYNEQFF
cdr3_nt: TGTGCCAGTCCAGGGGGCGCCTACAATGAGCAGTTCTTC

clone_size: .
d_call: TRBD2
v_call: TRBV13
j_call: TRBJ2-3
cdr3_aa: CASSPRTSGGVGTDTQYF
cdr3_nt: TGTGCCAGCAGCCCCCGGACTAGCGGGGGGGTGGGGACAGATACGCAGTATTTT

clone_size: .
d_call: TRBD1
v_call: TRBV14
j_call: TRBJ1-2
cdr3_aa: CASSQTGGLYGYTF
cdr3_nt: TGTGCCAGCAGCCAAACAGGGGGACTCTATGGCTACACCTTC

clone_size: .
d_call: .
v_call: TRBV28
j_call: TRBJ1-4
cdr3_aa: CASSLREALNEKLFF
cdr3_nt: TGTGCCAGCAGTTTAAGGGAGGCCCTAAATGAAAAACTGTTTTTT

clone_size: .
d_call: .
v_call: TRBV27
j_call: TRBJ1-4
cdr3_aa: CASSLHRVEDEKLFF
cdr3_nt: TGTGCCAGCAGTTTACACAGGGTCGAGGATGAAAAACTGTTTTTT

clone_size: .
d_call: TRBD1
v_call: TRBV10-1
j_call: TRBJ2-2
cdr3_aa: CASSEPGGCTGELFF
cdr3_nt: TGCGCCAGCAGTGAACCAGGGGGCTGTACCGGGGAGCTGTTTTTT